This is a list of T cell receptor beta chains from one sample in a study of human T cells and chemical hapten exposure. Using its own MiXCR run on the RACE reads, TCRdb lists one record per CDR3 protein. The sample includes around 80,000 distinct CDR3 sequences, approximately 8.6% seen only once; the top ten take approximately 1.4%. Sequenced material: whole blood. The receptor source for this set is a male donor in good health. Some clones in this sample may be carry-over from other donors' samples. The CDR3 runs from the conserved cysteine through the conserved F or W. A D gene is named only where the DNA matches it firmly. Some rows have no size entry. The others give once, few or many, or a class for an expanded clone.

d_gene	len	v_gene	j_gene	abundance	CDR3nt	CDR3aa
TRBD2	16	TRBV7-9	TRBJ2-1	NA	TGTGCCAGCAGCTCCCGACTAGCGGGAGAATACAATGAGCAGTTCTTC	CASSSRLAGEYNEQFF
NA	14	TRBV6-5	TRBJ2-1	NA	TGTGCCAGCAGTTACGAGGCGGATGCGGGTGAGCAGTTCTTC	CASSYEADAGEQFF
NA	15	TRBV3-1	TRBJ1-3	few	TGTGCCAGCAGCCAAGATGTAGCAGGGGGAAACACCATATATTTT	CASSQDVAGGNTIYF
TRBD2	16	TRBV6-2/TRBV6-3	TRBJ2-3	NA	TGTGCCAGCAGCGGACTAGCGGAGTTTAGCACAGATACGCAGTATTTT	CASSGLAEFSTDTQYF
NA	12	TRBV6-6	TRBJ2-3	NA	TGTGCCAGCAGGGGGCAGGCAGATACGCAGTATTTT	CASRGQADTQYF
NA	12	TRBV5-6	TRBJ2-3	NA	TGTGCCAGCAGCGTGAACCTGGGTACGCAGTATTTT	CASSVNLGTQYF
TRBD1	14	TRBV12-3/TRBV12-4	TRBJ1-1	few	TGTGCCAGCAGTTTCGGGTCAGGGGGCACTGAAGCTTTCTTT	CASSFGSGGTEAFF
NA	11	TRBV3-1	TRBJ2-7	NA	TGTGCCAGCAGCCGGAGACTACAGCAGTACTTC	CASSRRLQQYF
TRBD2	15	TRBV7-6	TRBJ2-3	many	TGTGCCAGCAGCTTATCCGCTAGCGGGGGGGATACGCAGTATTTT	CASSLSASGGDTQYF
NA	14	TRBV27	TRBJ1-5	NA	TGTGCCAGCAGTTCCTACAGAGGCAATCAGCCCCAGCATTTT	CASSSYRGNQPQHF
NA	13	TRBV6-2/TRBV6-3	TRBJ2-1	NA	TGTGCCAGCAGTTACTCCGACGGCCAGGCGCAGTTCTTC	CASSYSDGQAQFF
NA	13	TRBV30	TRBJ1-5	NA	TGTGCCTGGAGTGCGGCCGATAATCAGCCCCAGCATTTT	CAWSAADNQPQHF
TRBD1	15	TRBV6-5	TRBJ2-5	NA	TGTGCCAGCAGTTACTCGCTGGACAGGGATGAGACCCAGTACTTC	CASSYSLDRDETQYF
NA	15	TRBV6-5	TRBJ1-6	few	TGTGCCAGCAGTCCTCAGGGGTTACAGCCCTCACCCCTCCACTTT	CASSPQGLQPSPLHF
NA	16	TRBV4-3	TRBJ1-2	many	TGCGCCAGCAGCCAAGATTGGGCAGGCCTGAACTATGGCTACACCTTC	CASSQDWAGLNYGYTF
TRBD2	15	TRBV9	TRBJ2-3	few	TGTGCCAGCAGCCCTACGGGGGGGGCCACAGATACGCAGTATTTT	CASSPTGGATDTQYF
NA	12	TRBV7-9	TRBJ2-7	many	TGTGCCAGCAGCTTAGATGTTGACGAGCAGTACTTC	CASSLDVDEQYF
NA	10	TRBV29-1	TRBJ1-1	NA	TGCAGCGCTGACCCGGGACTTGCTTTCTTT	CSADPGLAFF
NA	14	TRBV6-5	TRBJ1-1	NA	TGTGCCAGCAGGTACGGGATGATCGGCGCTGAAGCTTTCTTT	CASRYGMIGAEAFF
NA	15	TRBV5-1	TRBJ2-7	few	TGCGCCAGCAGCTTGGTTAGCTTCTCCTCCTACGAGCAGTACTTC	CASSLVSFSSYEQYF
NA	14	TRBV18	TRBJ1-1	NA	TGTGCCAGCTCCCTGCTTGACGGTAACACTGAAGCTTTCTTT	CASSLLDGNTEAFF
NA	14	TRBV5-8	TRBJ2-5	NA	TGTGCCAGCAGCTTGGTGGAGGGAGAAGAGACCCAGTACTTC	CASSLVEGEETQYF
NA	17	TRBV2	TRBJ1-5	few	TGTGCCAGCAGTGAAGCGCCGGGGTCACGGAGAGATCAGCCCCAGCATTTT	CASSEAPGSRRDQPQHF
NA	17	TRBV12-3/TRBV12-4	TRBJ2-7	NA	TGTGCCAGCAGCCGATTCAGACTAGACAGGTGGGCTGACGAGCAGTACTTC	CASSRFRLDRWADEQYF
NA	17	TRBV6-5	TRBJ1-1	few	TGTGCCAGCAGTTACTCGATGGCCAGTACCTTGAACACTGAAGCTTTCTTT	CASSYSMASTLNTEAFF
NA	15	TRBV27	TRBJ1-3	many	TGTGCCAGCAGTTTATTCCGGGGTTCTGGAAACACCATATATTTT	CASSLFRGSGNTIYF
NA	17	TRBV28	TRBJ1-5	NA	TGTGCCAGCAGTTTATTATCCGGACAGTATAGCAATCAGCCCCAGCATTTT	CASSLLSGQYSNQPQHF
TRBD1	16	TRBV14	TRBJ2-7	NA	TGTGCCAGCAGCCATTGGGGACAGGGACCTTCCTACGAGCAGTACTTC	CASSHWGQGPSYEQYF
NA	17	TRBV6-5	TRBJ1-4	many	TGTGCCAGCAGACCTAGTCCCGGGACGGGATTTAATGAAAAACTGTTTTTT	CASRPSPGTGFNEKLFF
NA	12	TRBV12-3/TRBV12-4	TRBJ2-1	NA	TGTGCCAGCAGCCAAGTGGGGAATGAGCAGTTCTTC	CASSQVGNEQFF
NA	15	TRBV28	TRBJ2-7	many	TGTGCCAGCAGTCGGGACGGAGGACGATCTTACGAGCAGTACTTC	CASSRDGGRSYEQYF